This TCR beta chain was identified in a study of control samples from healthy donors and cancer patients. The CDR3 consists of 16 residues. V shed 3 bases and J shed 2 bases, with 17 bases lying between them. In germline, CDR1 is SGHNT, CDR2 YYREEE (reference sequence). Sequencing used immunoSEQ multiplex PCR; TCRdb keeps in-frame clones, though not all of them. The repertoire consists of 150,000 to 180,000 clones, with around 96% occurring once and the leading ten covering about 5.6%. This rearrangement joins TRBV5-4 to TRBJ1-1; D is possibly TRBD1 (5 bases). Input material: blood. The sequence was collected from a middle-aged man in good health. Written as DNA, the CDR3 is TGTGCCAGCAGCTCTCCCTCGGGGCTCAAAAACACTGAAGCTTTCTTT. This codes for CASSSPSGLKNTEAFF.